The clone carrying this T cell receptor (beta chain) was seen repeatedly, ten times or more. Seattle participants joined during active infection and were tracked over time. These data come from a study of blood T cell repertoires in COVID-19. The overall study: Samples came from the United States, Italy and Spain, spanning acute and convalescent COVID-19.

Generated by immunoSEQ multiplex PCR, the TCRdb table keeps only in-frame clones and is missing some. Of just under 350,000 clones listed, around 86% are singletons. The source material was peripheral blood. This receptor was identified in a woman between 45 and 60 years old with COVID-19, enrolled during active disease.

Written as DNA, the CDR3 is TGTGCCAGCAGTGACAGTGGACGGGGGGATCGAGCTGAAGCTTTCTTT. Amino acids: CASSDSGRGDRAEAFF. V gene TRBV25-1 combines with J gene TRBJ1-1, with a possible D match to TRBD1 (5 bases). Trimming shortened V by 3 bases and J by 6 bases, and 20 bases separated the two germline ends. The germline V gene has CDR1 MGHDK and CDR2 SYGVNS. The CDR3 is made up of 16 amino acids.